The clone carrying this T cell receptor beta chain has more than one count but fewer than ten. The entry originates in a study of blood T cell repertoires in COVID-19. Germline lookup yields CDR1 SGHRS and CDR2 YFSETQ. V shed 0 bases and J shed 0 bases, with 10 bases lying between them. The CDR3 contains 15 residues. The assay was immunoSEQ multiplex PCR, and TCRdb's table has in-frame clones only and misses some. Of 13,000 or so clones in the sample, roughly 90% were seen once. The chain couples TRBV5-1 to TRBJ2-7, with a weak D call TRBD2 (6 bases). The sample was peripheral blood. The clonotype originates from a man between 65 and 85 years old with active COVID-19. The CDR3 bases are TGCGCCAGCAGCTTGGGGGCGGGGAGCTCCTACGAGCAGTACTTC. Its translation: CASSLGAGSSYEQYF. The whole variable domain, remainder taken from reference TRBV5-1 and TRBJ2-7, is KAGVTQTPRYLIKTRGQQVTLSCSPISGHRSVSWYQQTPGQGLQFLFEYFSETQRNKGNFPGRFSGRQFSNSRSEMNVSTLELGDSALYLCASSLGAGSSYEQYFGPGTRLTVT.